The 5 T cell receptor beta chains presented below share a single source sample, sequenced in a study of T cells in Graves' hyperthyroidism and ophthalmopathy. The CDR3 regions of TCR beta were amplified from RNA transcripts. HTBI primers were the set used in a first-round RT-PCR of the TCR CDR3. From the multiplex PCR reads, TCRdb called clonotypes with MiXCR, one entry per CDR3 protein. In the table there are approximately 520,000 distinct CDR3 sequences, roughly a quarter of which are singletons. Sequences were obtained from blood. These receptors all come from a woman aged 25 to 45 with Graves' ophthalmopathy.

This clonotype was counted many times. V and J are TRBV6-5 and TRBJ2-3, with D maybe TRBD2 (7 bases). V shed 6 bases and J shed 4 bases, with 23 bases lying between them. The CDR3 extends over 17 amino acids. CDR1 MNHEY and CDR2 SVGAGI come from the germline V gene. CDR3 nucleotide sequence: TGTGCCAGCAGACCATACGCGGGGGCAGGAGGGGCAGATACGCAGTATTTT. Translation gives CASRPYAGAGGADTQYF.

The chain employs TRBV6-1 and TRBJ2-1; D may be TRBD1 (5 bases). The length of the CDR3 is 12 residues. V lost 7 bases, J lost 12 bases, and 16 bases lay in between. Germline loops: CDR1 MNHNS, CDR2 SASEGT. CDR3 protein: CASMITGLRQFF. The CDR3 region has the DNA TGTGCCAGCATGATAACAGGCTTAAGGCAGTTCTTC.

This clonotype showed up many times. As DNA, the CDR3 is TGTGCCAGCAGGCCCAGGGGGATCGCTAACTATGGCTACACCTTC. Amino acid sequence: CASRPRGIANYGYTF. The V and J genes are TRBV2 and TRBJ1-2; 7 bases fit TRBD1. The CDR3 runs 15 residues. J lost 0 bases, V lost 6 bases, and 7 bases had no gene match. Germline loops: CDR1 SNHLY, CDR2 FYNNEI.

The sample holds many counts of this clonotype. V gene TRBV5-1 combines with J gene TRBJ2-5; D could derive from TRBD1 or TRBD2 (5 bases each). Trimming left V 3 bases short and J 1 base short, with 19 bases between. The CDR3 covers 17 residues. CDR1 and CDR2 (germline): SGHRS, YFSETQ. The CDR3 sequence is CASSWDVRAGGQETQYF. The CDR3 DNA sequence: TGCGCCAGCAGCTGGGATGTCAGGGCGGGTGGCCAAGAGACCCAGTACTTC.

This clonotype was counted ten times or more. The chain recombines TRBV15 with TRBJ1-2, with D unclear. The CDR3 is 13 residues long. V shed 3 bases and J shed 5 bases, with 10 bases lying between them. CDR1 is LNHNV, CDR2 YYDKDF, per germline (reference sequence). The chain's CDR3 is CATSRDSRYGYTF. In nucleotides, the CDR3 is TGTGCCACCAGCAGGGATTCCCGGTATGGCTACACCTTC.